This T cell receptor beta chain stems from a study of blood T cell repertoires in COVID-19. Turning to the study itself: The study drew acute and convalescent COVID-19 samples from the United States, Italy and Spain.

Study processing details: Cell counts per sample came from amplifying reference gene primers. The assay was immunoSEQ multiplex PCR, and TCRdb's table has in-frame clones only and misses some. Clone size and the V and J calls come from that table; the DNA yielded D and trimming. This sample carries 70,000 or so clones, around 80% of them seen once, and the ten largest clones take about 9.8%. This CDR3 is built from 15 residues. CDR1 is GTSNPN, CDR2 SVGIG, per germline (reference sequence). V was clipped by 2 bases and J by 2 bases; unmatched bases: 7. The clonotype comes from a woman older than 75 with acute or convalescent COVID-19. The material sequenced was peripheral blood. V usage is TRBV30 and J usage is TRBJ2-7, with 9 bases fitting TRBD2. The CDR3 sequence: CAWSPLAGGTYEQYF. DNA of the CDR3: TGTGCCTGGAGTCCCCTCGCGGGGGGGACCTACGAGCAGTACTTC.